The 16 T cell receptor beta chains reported below all come from one sample, sequenced in a study of Graves' ophthalmopathy and Graves' hyperthyroidism. Amplified TCR beta CDR3 regions were obtained using RNA transcripts as template. HTBI primers served in a first-round RT-PCR, which a second-round multiplex PCR followed. One entry per CDR3 protein, called by TCRdb with MiXCR from the multiplex PCR reads. The sample consists of over a million distinct CDR3 sequences, roughly 35% of them appearing once. Sequencing was carried out using peripheral blood or thyroid tissue (not recorded which). The receptor set was obtained from an adult man with Graves' hyperthyroidism.

With respect to this clonotype: This may be a read error, as it is one base from a much larger clone. This sequence joins TRBV24-1 and TRBJ1-2; maybe TRBD1 (5 bases). Germline V gene data show CDR1 as KGHDR and CDR2 as SFDVKD. CDR3 length: 14 amino acids. V lost 6 bases, J lost 7 bases, and 17 bases lay in between. CDR3 nucleotides: TGTGCCACCAGTCCCACGTGGACGGGGCTTGGCTACACCTTC. As protein: CATSPTWTGLGYTF.

On this clonotype itself: A much more abundant neighbour one base away suggests this may be a read error. Since the CDR3 does not end with the conserved phenylalanine or tryptophan, this likely comes from a read error. The chain couples TRBV9 to TRBJ2-7, with TRBD2 matching over 7 bases. The CDR3 runs to 14 residues. Germline CDR1 reads SGDLS; CDR2 reads YYNGEE. V was clipped by 0 bases and J by 3 bases; unmatched bases: 3. The CDR3 reads CASSVGSGYYEQYL. For the CDR3, the DNA is TGTGCCAGCAGCGTAGGTAGCGGGTACTACGAGCAGTACCTC.

In its sample, this clonotype was seen many times. This chain connects TRBV20-1 to TRBJ2-5; 8 nucleotides align to TRBD2. CDR3 length: 13 residues. The junction had 5 bases not matched to a gene; V was cut back by 5 bases and J by 3 bases. Germline V gives CDR1 DFQATT, CDR2 SNEGSKA (reference sequence). CDR3 residues: CSAQLAVKETQYF. The CDR3 nucleotides are TGCAGTGCTCAACTAGCGGTGAAAGAGACCCAGTACTTC.

As for this clonotype: The junction shows a germline mismatch at one end, possibly a read error. The chain joins TRBV25-1 to TRBJ1-5, with 8 bases identical to TRBD1. CDR3 length equals 16 residues. The V gene's germline CDR1 is MGHDK and CDR2 SYGVNS. The CDR3 region is CASSAHTGGSNQPQHF. CDR3 nucleotide sequence: TGCGCCAGCAGTGCCCACACAGGGGGGAGCAATCAGCCCCAGCATTTT.

In this sample, this clonotype turned up a few times. The CDR3 DNA sequence: TGTGCCAGCAACAACCGGGACAGGGGCGGTGAAAAACTGTTTTTT. It is translated as CASNNRDRGGEKLFF. This chain connects TRBV11-3 to TRBJ1-4, with 10 positions matching TRBD1. The CDR3 covers 15 residues. The V gene end was trimmed by 7 bases and the J gene end by 7 bases; junction bases not matched to a gene: 9. CDR1 and CDR2 from the germline V gene are SGHNT and YENEEA.

Remarks on this clonotype: A much larger clone differs by one base, so this may be a read error. The chain recombines TRBV29-1 with TRBJ1-2; weak D call: TRBD1 (5 bases). CDR1 SQVTM and CDR2 ANQGSEA come from the germline V gene. Trimming took off 4 bases at V and 7 bases at J, with 19 bases between the two ends. The CDR3 is made up of 14 amino acids. The CDR3 loop is CSVVNPTEAFGYTF. The CDR3 nucleotides read TGCAGCGTTGTTAATCCGACAGAGGCATTTGGCTACACCTTC.

The chain combines TRBV10-3 with TRBJ2-7, with D possibly matching TRBD2 (5 bases). Trimming shortened V by 2 bases and J by 6 bases, and 17 bases separated the two germline ends. Germline V lookup: CDR1 ENHRY, CDR2 SYGVKD. CDR3 size: 15 residues. The CDR3 DNA follows: TGTGCCATCAGTGAGGGGCGATCTAGCCGTCTCGAGCAGTACTTC. Translating gives CAISEGRSSRLEQYF.

This clonotype was detected ten times or more. The chain carries TRBV25-1 and TRBJ2-5; D not resolved. The germline V gene encodes CDR1 MGHDK and CDR2 SYGVNS. The CDR3 contains 15 residues. Trimming removed 2 bases from V and 4 bases from J, with 14 bases in between. The CDR3 DNA reads as TGTGCCAGCAGTGAACAGCAGGCGTGGCGAGAGACCCAGTACTTC. It specifies CASSEQQAWRETQYF.

Ten or more counts support this clonotype. The chain recombines TRBV7-8 with TRBJ1-2; weak D call: TRBD1 (6 bases). This CDR3 is 14 amino acids long. V lost 4 bases, J lost 2 bases, and 11 bases lay in between. Germline V gene data show CDR1 as SGHVS and CDR2 as FQNEAQ. The CDR3 here is CASSSYRENYGYTF. As DNA, the CDR3 is TGTGCCAGCAGCTCATACAGGGAGAACTATGGCTACACCTTC.

The chain links TRBV27 to TRBJ1-6; tentatively, D is TRBD1 (6 bases). Deletions cut 5 bases from V and 6 bases from J, with 20 bases between. Germline CDR1 reads MNHEY; CDR2 reads SMNVEV (reference sequence). The CDR3 has 17 residues. CDR3: CASSPINTAGVNSPLHF. The CDR3 DNA reads TGTGCCAGCAGTCCGATAAACACGGCAGGGGTTAATTCACCCCTCCACTTT.

This clonotype was detected a few times. The chain combines TRBV5-5 with TRBJ2-7, with unresolved D. Germline V gene data show CDR1 as SGHKS and CDR2 as YYEKEE (reference sequence). CDR3 size: 16 residues. V dropped 3 bases and J dropped 2 bases, with 18 bases sitting between them. CDR3: CASSSSLTSEAYEQYF. CDR3 coding DNA: TGTGCCAGCAGCTCCTCCCTGACAAGCGAGGCCTACGAGCAGTACTTC.

The chain recombines TRBV30 with TRBJ1-1; 9 bases match TRBD1. Germline-derived CDR1 and CDR2 are GTSNPN and SVGIG (reference sequence). V trimming: 2 bases; J trimming: 8 bases; junction bases outside the gene matches: 6. CDR3 length: 13 amino acids. The CDR3 coding sequence is TGTGCCTGGAGTCCGTGGACAGGGGCCGAAGCTTTCTTT. This sequence encodes CAWSPWTGAEAFF.

V is TRBV2 and J is TRBJ1-2; no reliable D call. This CDR3 has 14 amino acids. The V gene's germline CDR1 is SNHLY and CDR2 FYNNEI. CDR3 DNA: TGTGCTAGAGATCGGTCCGGCACCCGGTGGGGCTACACCTTC. Its protein is CARDRSGTRWGYTF.

This clonotype was observed many times. The rearrangement uses TRBV7-2 and TRBJ2-7; no definite D call. V gave up 4 bases and J gave up 2 bases, with 15 bases separating them. The germline V gene has CDR1 SGHTA and CDR2 FQGNSA. The CDR3 runs to 15 residues. This chain's CDR3 is CASSSYPSNTYEQYF. In DNA form, the CDR3 reads TGTGCCAGCAGCTCATACCCCTCTAATACCTACGAGCAGTACTTC. The variable domain in full, completed from reference TRBV7-2 and TRBJ2-7, reads GAGVSQSPSNKVTEKGKDVELRCDPISGHTALYWYRQSLGQGLEFLIYFQGNSAPDKSGLPSDRFSAERTGGSVSTLTIQRTQQEDSAVYLCASSSYPSNTYEQYFGPGTRLTVT.

The genes are TRBV12-5 and TRBJ2-5; 10 bases are a match to TRBD1. This CDR3 has 16 residues. Trimming took 2 bases from V and 7 from J; bases not matched to a gene: 10. From germline, CDR1 is LGHNT and CDR2 FRNRAP. DNA of the CDR3: TGTGCTAGTGGTTTGAGACAGGGGGCCCTTGGGGTGACCCAGTACTTC. It encodes CASGLRQGALGVTQYF.

V and J are TRBV29-1 and TRBJ2-2; perhaps D is TRBD1 or TRBD2 (5 bases each). V gave up 6 bases and J gave up 7 bases, with 24 bases separating them. This CDR3 spans 16 amino acids. Looked up from germline, CDR1 is SQVTM and CDR2 is ANQGSEA. CDR3 region: CSVQAPGQGKGGELFF. DNA for the CDR3: TGCAGCGTCCAAGCCCCGGGGCAGGGTAAAGGCGGGGAGCTGTTTTTT.